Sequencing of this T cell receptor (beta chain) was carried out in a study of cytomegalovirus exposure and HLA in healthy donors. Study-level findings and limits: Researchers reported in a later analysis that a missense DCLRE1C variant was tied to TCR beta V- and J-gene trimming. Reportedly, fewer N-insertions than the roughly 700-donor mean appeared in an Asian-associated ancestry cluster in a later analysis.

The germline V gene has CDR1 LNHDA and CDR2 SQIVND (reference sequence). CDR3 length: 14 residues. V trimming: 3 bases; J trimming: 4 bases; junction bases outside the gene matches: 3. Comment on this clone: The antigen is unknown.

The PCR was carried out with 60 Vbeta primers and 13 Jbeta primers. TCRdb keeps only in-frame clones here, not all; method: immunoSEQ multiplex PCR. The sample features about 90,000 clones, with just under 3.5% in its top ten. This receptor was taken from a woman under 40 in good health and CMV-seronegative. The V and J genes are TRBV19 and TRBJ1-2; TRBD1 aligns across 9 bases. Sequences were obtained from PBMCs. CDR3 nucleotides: TGTGCCAGTAGTATTGGACAGGGGCCCTATGGCTACACCTTC. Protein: CASSIGQGPYGYTF.